These 5 T cell receptor beta chains came from one sample sequenced in a study of T cell responses to AZD1222 COVID-19 vaccine. Profiling relied on immunoSEQ multiplex PCR, and the TCRdb table lists in-frame clones only, not all of them. The top ten hold approximately 6.9% of the sample, which has about 180,000 clones, 80% to 90% seen once. Sample: peripheral blood, taken on day 0 of AZD1222 vaccination. Every receptor here comes from an adult in good health.

This sequence joins TRBV27 and TRBJ1-1; 9 positions match TRBD1. Germline CDR1 is MNHEY and CDR2 is SMNVEV (reference sequence). This CDR3 is 15 amino acids long. V lost 6 bases to trimming and J lost 4 bases; unmatched junction nucleotides: 9. The CDR3 here is CASRNPGDRVTEAFF. In nucleotides, the CDR3 is TGTGCCAGCAGGAACCCAGGGGACAGGGTCACTGAAGCTTTCTTT.

The rearrangement links TRBV5-1 to TRBJ1-2; weak D call: TRBD1 (6 bases). The CDR3 loop spans 13 amino acids. The germline V gene encodes CDR1 SGHRS and CDR2 YFSETQ. The ends were cut back, 8 bases at V and 8 bases at J, with 19 bases in the middle. CDR3 residues: CARETGPAEGYTF. The CDR3, as DNA: TGCGCCAGGGAGACAGGACCTGCGGAGGGCTACACCTTC.

V and J are TRBV7-2 and TRBJ1-2, with 11 bases matching TRBD1. Germline assignment: CDR1 SGHTA and CDR2 FQGNSA. The CDR3 contains 17 residues. J was trimmed by 0 bases and V by 5 bases; bases with no gene match: 8. The CDR3 loop is CASSATGTGGSNYGYTF. The CDR3 DNA reads as TGTGCCAGCAGCGCGACAGGGACAGGGGGATCTAACTATGGCTACACCTTC.

This clone was seen just once. CDR3 residues: CASSWETGEEKLFF. The CDR3 region has the DNA TGTGCCAGCAGTTGGGAGACAGGGGAGGAAAAACTGTTTTTT. V usage is TRBV6-5 and J usage is TRBJ1-4; 8 bases fit TRBD1. Germline CDR1 MNHEY, CDR2 SVGAGI. The CDR3 length is 14 residues. V gave up 4 bases and J gave up 8 bases; unmatched junction bases: 6.

About this clone: Other DNA sequences within the sample encode an identical CDR3. The chain links TRBV9 to TRBJ2-7; 10 bases map to TRBD1. Germline V lookup: CDR1 SGDLS, CDR2 YYNGEE. This CDR3 spans 15 amino acids. After removal of 0 bases from V and 2 bases from J, the junction contained 2 bases not matched to a gene. The CDR3 DNA reads TGTGCCAGCAGCGTAGGGACAGGGGGGGCCTACGAGCAGTACTTC. Translated: CASSVGTGGAYEQYF.